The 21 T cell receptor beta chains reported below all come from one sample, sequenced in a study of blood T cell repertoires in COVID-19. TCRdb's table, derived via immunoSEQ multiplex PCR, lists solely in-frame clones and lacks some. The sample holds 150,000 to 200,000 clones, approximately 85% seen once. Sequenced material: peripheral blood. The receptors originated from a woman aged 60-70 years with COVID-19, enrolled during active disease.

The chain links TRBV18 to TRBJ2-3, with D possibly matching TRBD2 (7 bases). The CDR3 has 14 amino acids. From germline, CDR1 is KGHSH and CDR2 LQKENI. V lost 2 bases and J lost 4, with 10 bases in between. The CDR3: CASSPTGGADTQYF. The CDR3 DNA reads TGTGCCAGCTCACCAACGGGGGGCGCAGATACGCAGTATTTT.

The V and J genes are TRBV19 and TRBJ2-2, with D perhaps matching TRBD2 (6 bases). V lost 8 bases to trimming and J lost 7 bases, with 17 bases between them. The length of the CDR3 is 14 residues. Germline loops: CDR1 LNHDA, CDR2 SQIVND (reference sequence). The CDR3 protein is CASLGLEGIGELFF. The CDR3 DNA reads TGTGCCAGTCTCGGGCTGGAGGGCATCGGGGAGCTGTTTTTT.

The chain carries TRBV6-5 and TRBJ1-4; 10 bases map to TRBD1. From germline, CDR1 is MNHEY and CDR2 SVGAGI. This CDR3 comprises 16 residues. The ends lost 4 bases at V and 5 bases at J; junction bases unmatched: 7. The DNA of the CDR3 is TGTGCCAGCAGTTTCCTTAGGACAGGGGGGAATGAAAAACTGTTTTTT. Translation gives CASSFLRTGGNEKLFF.

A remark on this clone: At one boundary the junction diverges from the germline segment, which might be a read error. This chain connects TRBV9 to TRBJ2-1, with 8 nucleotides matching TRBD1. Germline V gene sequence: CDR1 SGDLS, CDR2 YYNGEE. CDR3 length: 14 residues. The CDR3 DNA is TGTGCCAGCAGCATTCGGACAGGGAAAAATGAGTTAGTCTTC. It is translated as CASSIRTGKNELVF.

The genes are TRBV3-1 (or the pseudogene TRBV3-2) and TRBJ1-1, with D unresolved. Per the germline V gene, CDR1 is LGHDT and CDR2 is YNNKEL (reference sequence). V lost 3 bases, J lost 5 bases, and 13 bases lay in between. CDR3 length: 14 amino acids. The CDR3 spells CASSHPPEKTEAFF. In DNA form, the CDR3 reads TGTGCCAGCAGCCATCCCCCGGAGAAAACTGAAGCTTTCTTT.

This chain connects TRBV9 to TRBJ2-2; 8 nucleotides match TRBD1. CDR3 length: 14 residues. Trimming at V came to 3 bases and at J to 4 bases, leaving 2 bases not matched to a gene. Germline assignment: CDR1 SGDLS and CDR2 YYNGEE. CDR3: CASSAGQVTGELFF. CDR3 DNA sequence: TGTGCCAGCAGCGCGGGACAGGTCACCGGGGAGCTGTTTTTT.

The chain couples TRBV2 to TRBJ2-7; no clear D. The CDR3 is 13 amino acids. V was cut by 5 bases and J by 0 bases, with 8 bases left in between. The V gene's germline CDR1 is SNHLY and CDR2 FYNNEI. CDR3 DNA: TGTGCCAGCAGTATGTCCAGCTCCTACGAGCAGTACGTC. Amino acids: CASSMSSSYEQYV.

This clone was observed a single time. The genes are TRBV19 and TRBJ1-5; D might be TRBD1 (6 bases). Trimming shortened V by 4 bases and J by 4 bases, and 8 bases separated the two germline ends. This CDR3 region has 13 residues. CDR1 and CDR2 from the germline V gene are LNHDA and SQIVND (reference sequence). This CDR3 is CASSRTDNQPQHF. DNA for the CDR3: TGTGCCAGTAGTAGGACAGATAATCAGCCCCAGCATTTT.

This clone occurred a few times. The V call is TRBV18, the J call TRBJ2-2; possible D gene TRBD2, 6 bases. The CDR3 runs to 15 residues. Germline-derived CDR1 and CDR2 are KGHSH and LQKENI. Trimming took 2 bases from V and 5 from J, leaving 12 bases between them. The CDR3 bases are TGTGCCAGCTCACCATGGCGGGATCATACCGGGGAGCTGTTTTTT. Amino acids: CASSPWRDHTGELFF.

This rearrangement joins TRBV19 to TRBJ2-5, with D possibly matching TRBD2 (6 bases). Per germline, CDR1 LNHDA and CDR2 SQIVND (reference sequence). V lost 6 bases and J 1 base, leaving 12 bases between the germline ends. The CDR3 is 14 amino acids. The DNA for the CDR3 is TGTGCCAGTAGCCTAACTAGCTTCCAAGAGACCCAGTACTTC. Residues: CASSLTSFQETQYF. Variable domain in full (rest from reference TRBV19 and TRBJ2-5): DGGITQSPKYLFRKEGQNVTLSCEQNLNHDAMYWYRQDPGQGLRLIYYSQIVNDFQKGDIAEGYSVSREKKESFPLTVTSAQKNPTAFYLCASSLTSFQETQYFGPGTRLLVL.

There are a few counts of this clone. The CDR3 reads CASSQDRRGGLGSDTQYF. In nucleotides, the CDR3 is TGCGCCAGCAGCCAAGATAGGCGGGGGGGACTAGGCTCAGATACGCAGTATTTT. J is TRBJ2-3 and V is TRBV4-3, with 9 bases lining up with TRBD2. There are 18 residues in the CDR3. With V trimmed by 0 bases and J by 4 bases, 11 bases remained unmatched. Germline values: CDR1 LGHNA, CDR2 YSLEER.

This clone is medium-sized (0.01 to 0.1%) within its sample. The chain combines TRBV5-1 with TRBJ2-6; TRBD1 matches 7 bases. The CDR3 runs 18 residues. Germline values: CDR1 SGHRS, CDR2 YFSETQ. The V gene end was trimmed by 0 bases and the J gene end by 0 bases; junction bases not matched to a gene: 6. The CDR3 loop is CASSLAGQVSSGANVLTF. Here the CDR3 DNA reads TGCGCCAGCAGCTTGGCTGGACAGGTCAGCTCTGGGGCCAACGTCCTGACTTTC.

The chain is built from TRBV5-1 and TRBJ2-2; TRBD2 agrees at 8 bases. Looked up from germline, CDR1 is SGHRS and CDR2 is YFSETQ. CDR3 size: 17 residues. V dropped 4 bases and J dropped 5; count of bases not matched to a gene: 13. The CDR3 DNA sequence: TGCGCCAGCAGCCCGCACGGGGGGGGCAGAGGGACCGGGGAGCTGTTTTTT. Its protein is CASSPHGGGRGTGELFF.

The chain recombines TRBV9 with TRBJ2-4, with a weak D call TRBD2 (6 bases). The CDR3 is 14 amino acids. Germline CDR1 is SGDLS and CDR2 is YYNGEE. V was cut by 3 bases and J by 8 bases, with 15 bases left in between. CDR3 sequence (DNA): TGTGCCAGCAGCGCTCCGGGACTCCCGCACATTCAGTACTTC. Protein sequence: CASSAPGLPHIQYF. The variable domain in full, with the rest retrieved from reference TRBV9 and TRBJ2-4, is DSGVTQTPKHLITATGQRVTLRCSPRSGDLSVYWYQQSLDQGLQFLIQYYNGEERAKGNILERFSAQQFPDLHSELNLSSLELGDSALYFCASSAPGLPHIQYFGAGTRLSVL.

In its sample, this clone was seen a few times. CDR3 nucleotide sequence: TGCGCCAGCAGCCAAGATGGAAGCGGGAGCCACTCCTACAATGAGCAGTTCTTC. This encodes CASSQDGSGSHSYNEQFF. The rearrangement uses TRBV4-1 and TRBJ2-1; 8 bases map to TRBD2. The germline gives CDR1 MGHRA, CDR2 YSYEKL. The CDR3 length is 18 residues. The V gene end was trimmed by 0 bases and the J gene end by 0 bases; junction bases not matched to a gene: 7.

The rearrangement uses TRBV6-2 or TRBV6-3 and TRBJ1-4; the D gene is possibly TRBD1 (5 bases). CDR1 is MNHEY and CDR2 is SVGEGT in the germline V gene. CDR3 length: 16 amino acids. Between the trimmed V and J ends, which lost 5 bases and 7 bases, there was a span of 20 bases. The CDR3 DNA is TGTGCCAGCAGTCGACTACGGGACCGCGGGGGTGAAAAACTGTTTTTT. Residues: CASSRLRDRGGEKLFF.

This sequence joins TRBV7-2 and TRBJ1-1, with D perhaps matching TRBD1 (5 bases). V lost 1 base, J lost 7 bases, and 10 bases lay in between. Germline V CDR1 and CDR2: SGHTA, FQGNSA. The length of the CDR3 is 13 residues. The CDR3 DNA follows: TGTGCCAGCAGCTTAGGGCGGGGGGTTGAAGCTTTCTTT. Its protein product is CASSLGRGVEAFF.

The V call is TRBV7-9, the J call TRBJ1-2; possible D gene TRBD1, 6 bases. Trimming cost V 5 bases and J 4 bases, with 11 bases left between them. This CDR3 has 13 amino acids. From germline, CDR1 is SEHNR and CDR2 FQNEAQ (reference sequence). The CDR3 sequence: CASSPTGLYGYTF. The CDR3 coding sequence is TGTGCCAGCAGCCCGACAGGCCTCTATGGCTACACCTTC.

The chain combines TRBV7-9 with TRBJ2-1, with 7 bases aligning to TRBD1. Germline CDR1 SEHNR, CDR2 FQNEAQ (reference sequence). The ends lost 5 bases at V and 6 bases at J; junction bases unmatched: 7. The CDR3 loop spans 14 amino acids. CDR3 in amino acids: CASSPDRYSNEQFF. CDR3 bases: TGTGCCAGCAGCCCGGACAGGTACTCCAATGAGCAGTTCTTC.

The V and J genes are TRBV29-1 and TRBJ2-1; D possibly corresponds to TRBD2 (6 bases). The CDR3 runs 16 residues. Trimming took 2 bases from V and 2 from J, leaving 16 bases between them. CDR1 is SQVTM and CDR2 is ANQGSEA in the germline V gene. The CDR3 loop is CSVETMAGQTYNEQFF. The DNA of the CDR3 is TGCAGCGTTGAAACTATGGCGGGGCAAACCTACAATGAGCAGTTCTTC.

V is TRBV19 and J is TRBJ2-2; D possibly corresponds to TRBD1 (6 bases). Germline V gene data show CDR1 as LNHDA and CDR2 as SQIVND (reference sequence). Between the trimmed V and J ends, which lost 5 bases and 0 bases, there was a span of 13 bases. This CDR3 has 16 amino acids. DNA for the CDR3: TGTGCCAGTAGTGGGTACAGGGTAACGAACACCGGGGAGCTGTTTTTT. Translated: CASSGYRVTNTGELFF.